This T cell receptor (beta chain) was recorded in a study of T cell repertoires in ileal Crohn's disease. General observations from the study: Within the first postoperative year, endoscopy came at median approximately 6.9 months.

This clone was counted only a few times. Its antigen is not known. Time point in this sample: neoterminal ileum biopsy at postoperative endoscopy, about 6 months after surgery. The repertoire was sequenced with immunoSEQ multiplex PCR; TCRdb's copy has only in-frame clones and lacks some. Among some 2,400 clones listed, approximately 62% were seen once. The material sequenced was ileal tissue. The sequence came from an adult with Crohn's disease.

This chain's CDR3 is CASSLESSYNSPLHF. The CDR3, as DNA: TGTGCCAGCAGCTTAGAGAGCTCCTATAATTCACCCCTCCACTTT. The rearrangement joins TRBV7-9 to TRBJ1-6; no clear D gene. The V gene lost 1 base and the J gene lost 0 bases, with 4 bases spanning the gap. CDR1 is SEHNR and CDR2 is FQNEAQ in the germline V gene (reference sequence). The CDR3 contains 15 residues.